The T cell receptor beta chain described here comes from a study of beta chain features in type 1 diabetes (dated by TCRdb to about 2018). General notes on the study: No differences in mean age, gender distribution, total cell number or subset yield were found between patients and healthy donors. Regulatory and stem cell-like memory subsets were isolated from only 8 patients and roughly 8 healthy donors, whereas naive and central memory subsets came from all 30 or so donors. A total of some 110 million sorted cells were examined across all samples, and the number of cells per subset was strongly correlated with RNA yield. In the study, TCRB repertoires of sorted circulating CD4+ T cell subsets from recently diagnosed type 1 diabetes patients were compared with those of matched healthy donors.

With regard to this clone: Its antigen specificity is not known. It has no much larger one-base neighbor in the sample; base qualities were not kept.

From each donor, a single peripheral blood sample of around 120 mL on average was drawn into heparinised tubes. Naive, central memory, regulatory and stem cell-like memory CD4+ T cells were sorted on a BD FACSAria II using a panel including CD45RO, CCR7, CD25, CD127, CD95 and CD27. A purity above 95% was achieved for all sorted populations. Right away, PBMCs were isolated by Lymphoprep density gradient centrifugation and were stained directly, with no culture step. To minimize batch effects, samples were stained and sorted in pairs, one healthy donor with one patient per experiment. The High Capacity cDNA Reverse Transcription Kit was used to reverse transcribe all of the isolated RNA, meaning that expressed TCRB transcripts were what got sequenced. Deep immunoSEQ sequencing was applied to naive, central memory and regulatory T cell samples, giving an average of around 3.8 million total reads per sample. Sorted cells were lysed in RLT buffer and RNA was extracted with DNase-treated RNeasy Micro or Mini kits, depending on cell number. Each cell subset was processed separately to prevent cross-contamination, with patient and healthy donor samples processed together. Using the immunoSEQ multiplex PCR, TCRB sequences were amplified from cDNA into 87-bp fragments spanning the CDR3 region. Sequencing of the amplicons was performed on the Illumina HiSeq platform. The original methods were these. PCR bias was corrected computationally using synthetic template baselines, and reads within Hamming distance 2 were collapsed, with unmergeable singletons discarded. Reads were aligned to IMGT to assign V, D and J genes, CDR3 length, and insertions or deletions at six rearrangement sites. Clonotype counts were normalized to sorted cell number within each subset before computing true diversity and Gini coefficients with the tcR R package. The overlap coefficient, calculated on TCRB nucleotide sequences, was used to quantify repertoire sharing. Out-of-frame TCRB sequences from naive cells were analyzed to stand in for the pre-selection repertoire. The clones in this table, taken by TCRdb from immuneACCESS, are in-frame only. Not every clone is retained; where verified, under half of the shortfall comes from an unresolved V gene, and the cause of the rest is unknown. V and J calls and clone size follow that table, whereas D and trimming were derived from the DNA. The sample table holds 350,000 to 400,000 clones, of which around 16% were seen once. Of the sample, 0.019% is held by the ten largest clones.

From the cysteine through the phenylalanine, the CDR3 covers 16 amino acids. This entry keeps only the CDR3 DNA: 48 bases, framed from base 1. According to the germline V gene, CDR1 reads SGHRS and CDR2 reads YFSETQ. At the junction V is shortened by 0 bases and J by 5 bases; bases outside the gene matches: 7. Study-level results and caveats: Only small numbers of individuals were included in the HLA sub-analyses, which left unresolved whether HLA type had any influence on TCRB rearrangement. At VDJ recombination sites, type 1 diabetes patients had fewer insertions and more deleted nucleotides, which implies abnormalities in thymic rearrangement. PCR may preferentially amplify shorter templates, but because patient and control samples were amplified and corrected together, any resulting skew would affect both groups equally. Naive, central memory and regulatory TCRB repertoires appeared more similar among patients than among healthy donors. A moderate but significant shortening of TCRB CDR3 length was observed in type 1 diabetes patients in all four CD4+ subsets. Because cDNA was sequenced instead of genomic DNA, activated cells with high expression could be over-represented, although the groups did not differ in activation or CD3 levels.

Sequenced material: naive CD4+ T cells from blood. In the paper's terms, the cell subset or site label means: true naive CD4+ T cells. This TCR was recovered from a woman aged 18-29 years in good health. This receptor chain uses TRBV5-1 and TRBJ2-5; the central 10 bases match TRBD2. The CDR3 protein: CASSLVSGRGEETQYF. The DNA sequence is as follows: TGCGCCAGCAGCTTGGTGAGCGGGAGGGGAGAGGAGACCCAGTACTTC.